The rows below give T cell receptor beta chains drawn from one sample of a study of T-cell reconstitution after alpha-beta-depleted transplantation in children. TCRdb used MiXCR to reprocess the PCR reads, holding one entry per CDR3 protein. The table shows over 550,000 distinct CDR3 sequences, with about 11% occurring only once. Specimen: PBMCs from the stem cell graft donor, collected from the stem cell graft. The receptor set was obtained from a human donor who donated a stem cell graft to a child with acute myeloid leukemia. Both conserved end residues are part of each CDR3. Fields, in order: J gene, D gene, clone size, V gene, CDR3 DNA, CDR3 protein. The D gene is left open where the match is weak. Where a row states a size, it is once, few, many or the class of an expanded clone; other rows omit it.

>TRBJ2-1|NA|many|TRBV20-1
TGCAGTGCTTTCCGATTAAGCTCCTACAATGAGCAGTTCTTC
CSAFRLSSYNEQFF
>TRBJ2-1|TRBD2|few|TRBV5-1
TGCGCCAGCAGCTTCCCGGGAGGGTCGGATGAGCAGTTCTTC
CASSFPGGSDEQFF
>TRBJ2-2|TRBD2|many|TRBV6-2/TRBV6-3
TGTGCCAGCTCCCGTAGCGGGGGTAACACCGGGGAGCTGTTTTTT
CASSRSGGNTGELFF
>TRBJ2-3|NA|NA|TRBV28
TGTGCCAGCAGTTCGTTGTATACGCAGTATTTT
CASSSLYTQYF
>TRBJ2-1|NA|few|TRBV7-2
TGTGCCAGCAGCTGGCAGTTCTTC
CASSWQFF
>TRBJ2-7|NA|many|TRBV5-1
TGCGCCAGCAGCTTTTACCCCCTGACAGAGACCTACGAGCAGTACTTC
CASSFYPLTETYEQYF
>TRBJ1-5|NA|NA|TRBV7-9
TGTGCCAGCCGGGCCGGAGGTCAGCCCCAGCATTTT
CASRAGGQPQHF
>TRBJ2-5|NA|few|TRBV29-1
TGCAGCGTTGTAATTGATCAAGAGACCCAGTACTTC
CSVVIDQETQYF
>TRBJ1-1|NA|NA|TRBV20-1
TGCAGTGCTGGGGGCGGGGGTACGAATACTGAAGCTTTCTTT
CSAGGGGTNTEAFF
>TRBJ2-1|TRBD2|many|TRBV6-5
TGTGCCAGCAGTTACGGTAGCGGGATCTTGGGAGGTGAGCAGTTCTTC
CASSYGSGILGGEQFF
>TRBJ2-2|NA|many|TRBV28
TGTGCCAGCAGTACGCGACCCGACACCGGGGAGCTGTTTTTT
CASSTRPDTGELFF
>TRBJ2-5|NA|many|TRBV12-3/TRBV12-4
TGTGCCAGCAGCCCTTTTAGGGGGGAGACCCAGTACTTC
CASSPFRGETQYF
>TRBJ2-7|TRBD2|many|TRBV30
TGTGCCGCCAAACAGGGCGGGAGGTACTCCTACGAGCAGTACTTC
CAAKQGGRYSYEQYF